This T cell receptor (beta chain) was documented in a study of PD-1 blockade in classical Hodgkin lymphoma. Sample time point: cycle 4 day 1 (C4D1), after 5 to 7 weeks of nivolumab. Each of the patients experienced relapse following autologous stem cell transplantation, and their brentuximab vedotin exposure differed. This clone has more than one count but fewer than ten. Its matching antigen is unknown. The CDR3 is made up of 18 amino acids. Germline CDR1 and CDR2: SGDLS and YYNGEE. The V gene end was trimmed by 0 bases and the J gene end by 1 base; junction bases not matched to a gene: 11. The data were produced by immunoSEQ multiplex PCR, yet TCRdb's version contains in-frame clones alone and is incomplete. The sample holds about 39,000 clones, over 65% seen once. Study results and limitations: Differences between repertoires have undefined causes, possibly disease activity or prior therapy. For complete responders, baseline diversity was comparable to that of newly diagnosed patients.

This specimen was peripheral blood mononuclear cells (PBMCs), taken before the fourth cycle of nivolumab. The V gene is TRBV9, the J gene TRBJ2-3; 7 bases agree with TRBD2. The TCR originated in a human donor with classical Hodgkin lymphoma. CDR3 residues: CASSVDLGAGPRTDTQYF. CDR3 DNA sequence: TGTGCCAGCAGCGTAGATTTGGGAGCGGGACCCCGCACAGATACGCAGTATTTT.